The entry that follows covers one T cell receptor beta chain sequence. Its antigen is undetermined. The data originate from a study of CXCR3-negative and CXCR3-positive naive CD8 T cells. Naive CD8+ T lymphocytes were specified as CD45RO-CCR7+CD27+CD95-. Libraries of TRB cDNA were made by 5' RACE and carried UMIs. TCRdb re-called the 5' RACE reads and gives one entry per CDR3 protein, without DNA. This sample's table has roughly 140,000 distinct CDR3 sequences. Study outcomes and limitations: Because surface CD5 did not distinguish the naive subsets, TCR strength was inferred from TRB CDR3 properties. CXCR3-positive naive cells carried more hydrophobic TRB CDR3s than CXCR3-negative ones. Similar TRBV-TRBJ usage was seen in naive cells (both CXCR3-negative and CXCR3-positive), but memory cells differed.

The CDR3 extends over 13 amino acids. The germline gives CDR1 WSHSY, CDR2 SAAADI. The TCR was taken from a human donor in good health. Some clones in this sample may be carry-over from other donors' samples. Material: naive CXCR3+ CD8+ T cells from blood. Sample subset: CD45RO-CCR7+CD27+CD95- naive CD8+ T cells expressing CXCR3 (TNR3+). The chain joins TRBV10-2 to TRBJ2-1. CDR3 in amino acids: CATQGVPNNEQFF.